Listed here are 22 T cell receptor beta chains from one sample, sequenced in a study of blood T cell repertoires in COVID-19. Assay used: immunoSEQ multiplex PCR; TCRdb lists only in-frame clones, some missing. Of roughly 74,000 clones listed, around 88% are singletons. Material: peripheral blood. The receptor set was obtained from a woman of 80 years or more with active or convalescent COVID-19.

The chain employs TRBV6-6 and TRBJ1-6; the match to TRBD1 covers 7 bases. The V segment lost 5 bases and the J segment 0 bases; nucleotides outside the gene matches: 7. Germline CDR1 and CDR2: MNHNY and SVGAGI (reference sequence). CDR3 length: 17 amino acids. The CDR3 here is CASSRSTGSSYNSPLHF. CDR3 DNA sequence: TGTGCCAGCAGTAGATCGACAGGGAGCTCCTATAATTCACCCCTCCACTTT.

This rearrangement joins TRBV7-3 to TRBJ2-3, with a possible D match to TRBD1 (5 bases). The CDR3 extends over 13 amino acids. V lost 5 bases and J 0 bases, leaving 6 bases between the germline ends. Looked up from germline, CDR1 is SGHTA and CDR2 is FQGTGA. DNA of the CDR3: TGTGCCAGCAGCAGGGGTAGCACAGATACGCAGTATTTT. Translated, it gives CASSRGSTDTQYF. Based on the CDR3 plus reference TRBV7-3 and TRBJ2-3, the full variable domain is GAGVSQTPSNKVTEKGKYVELRCDPISGHTALYWYRQSLGQGPEFLIYFQGTGAADDSGLPNDRFFAVRPEGSVSTLKIQRTERGDSAVYLCASSRGSTDTQYFGPGTRLTVL.

The chain combines TRBV11-3 with TRBJ2-3; 8 positions match TRBD1. The trim removed 5 bases at V and 5 bases at J, leaving 12 bases unmatched. The CDR3 consists of 16 residues. Germline V gene data show CDR1 as SGHNT and CDR2 as YENEEA. The CDR3 spells CASSPGAGGAGDTQYF. CDR3 coding DNA: TGTGCCAGCAGCCCTGGCGCAGGGGGCGCGGGAGATACGCAGTATTTT.

The chain is built from TRBV18 and TRBJ1-2; 7 nucleotides agree with TRBD1. Germline V lookup: CDR1 KGHSH, CDR2 LQKENI. This CDR3 has 16 amino acids. The V and J ends lost 3 bases and 4 bases, in that order; junction bases with no gene match: 11. The CDR3 here is CASSPSIGDRVYGYTF. DNA for the CDR3: TGTGCCAGCTCACCGTCCATCGGAGACAGGGTCTATGGCTACACCTTC.

This chain connects TRBV20-1 to TRBJ1-2, with D possibly being TRBD1 (6 bases). Germline values: CDR1 DFQATT, CDR2 SNEGSKA (reference sequence). The CDR3 spans 11 residues. Trimming removed 6 bases at V and 8 bases at J, with 13 bases between. Here the CDR3 reads CSAAQGQGYTF. The CDR3 DNA is TGCAGTGCCGCTCAGGGACAAGGCTACACCTTC.

The chain uses TRBV7-2 and TRBJ1-2, with D possibly TRBD1 on 5 matching bases. This CDR3 region has 15 residues. The V gene lost 3 bases and the J gene lost 4 bases, with 15 bases spanning the gap. Per the germline V gene, CDR1 is SGHTA and CDR2 is FQGNSA. The CDR3 loop reads CASSFLGRVVYGYTF. In DNA, the CDR3 is TGTGCCAGCAGCTTCCTAGGCAGGGTCGTCTATGGCTACACCTTC.

V is TRBV3-1 (or the pseudogene TRBV3-2) and J is TRBJ2-1; no definite D call. V lost 4 bases and J lost 0, with 10 bases in between. The length of the CDR3 is 15 residues. The germline V gene encodes CDR1 LGHDT and CDR2 YNNKEL (reference sequence). The CDR3 DNA sequence: TGTGCCAGCAGCCCGACACCCCTCTCCTACAATGAGCAGTTCTTC. It yields the protein CASSPTPLSYNEQFF.

The V call is TRBV6-5, the J call TRBJ1-3, with 7 bases aligning to TRBD1. V lost 6 bases and J lost 2; bases outside the gene matches: 7. The V gene's germline CDR1 is MNHEY and CDR2 SVGAGI. This CDR3 is built from 15 residues. The CDR3 is CASSPRGQAGNTIYF. The CDR3 DNA sequence: TGTGCCAGCAGCCCGAGGGGGCAGGCTGGAAACACCATATATTTT.

V and J are TRBV10-3 and TRBJ1-3; D remains ambiguous. This CDR3 spans 12 amino acids. The germline CDR1 and CDR2 sequences are ENHRY and SYGVKD. V lost 8 bases to trimming and J lost 0 bases, with 5 bases between them. The CDR3 DNA reads TGTGCCATCGGCTTCTCTGGAAACACCATATATTTT. As protein: CAIGFSGNTIYF.

The chain combines TRBV19 with TRBJ1-5; the D is unclear. The CDR3 is 15 residues long. Germline CDR1 reads LNHDA; CDR2 reads SQIVND (reference sequence). Trimming removed 3 bases at V and 5 bases at J, with 14 bases between. Written as DNA, the CDR3 is TGTGCCAGTAGTATGAGGGATTTTGGTTATCAGCCCCAGCATTTT. Its translation: CASSMRDFGYQPQHF.

The rearrangement uses TRBV9 and TRBJ2-7; D may be TRBD2 (7 bases). There are 15 residues in the CDR3. V lost 5 bases to trimming and J lost 9 bases, with 24 bases between them. Germline-derived CDR1 and CDR2 are SGDLS and YYNGEE. The CDR3 reads CASSEEGDYTRGQYF. CDR3 DNA sequence: TGTGCCAGCAGTGAAGAGGGGGACTATACGAGAGGGCAGTACTTC.

The chain links TRBV11-3 to TRBJ2-1, with 8 nucleotides matching TRBD1. CDR1 is SGHNT, CDR2 YENEEA, per germline. The CDR3 has 15 amino acids. J gave up 3 bases and V 5 bases, and 6 bases lay outside the gene matches. CDR3 in amino acids: CASSIRDRYYNEQFF. As DNA, the CDR3 is TGTGCCAGCAGCATCCGGGACAGGTACTACAATGAGCAGTTCTTC.

The chain employs TRBV6-5 and TRBJ2-7; 9 bases are shared with TRBD1. The germline gives CDR1 MNHEY, CDR2 SVGAGI. J lost 7 bases, V lost 4 bases, and 11 bases had no gene match. The CDR3 totals 15 residues. This chain's CDR3 is CASSSPLAGQGEQYF. The CDR3 DNA reads as TGTGCCAGCAGTTCCCCTTTGGCGGGACAGGGTGAGCAGTACTTC.

The chain has TRBV4-1 and TRBJ2-1; the match to TRBD2 covers 9 bases. The J segment lost 0 bases and the V segment lost 4 bases, leaving 7 bases of the junction unmatched. Germline CDR1 reads MGHRA; CDR2 reads YSYEKL. The CDR3 is 17 amino acids. The CDR3 is CASSPEGGRASYNEQFF. The DNA of the CDR3 is TGCGCCAGCAGCCCCGAAGGCGGGAGGGCCTCCTACAATGAGCAGTTCTTC.

V gene TRBV2 combines with J gene TRBJ2-1, with 9 bases lining up with TRBD1. This CDR3 region has 13 residues. Germline V CDR1 and CDR2: SNHLY, FYNNEI. Unmatched junction bases numbered 6, after V lost 8 bases and J lost 7 bases. CDR3 sequence (DNA): TGTGCCAGCTGTGGACAGGGGCAAAATGAGCAGTTCTTC. This sequence encodes CASCGQGQNEQFF.

The chain combines TRBV5-1 with TRBJ2-1, with TRBD1 matching over 11 bases. Per the germline V gene, CDR1 is SGHRS and CDR2 is YFSETQ. The CDR3 is 17 residues long. V lost 4 bases to trimming and J lost 8 bases; unmatched junction nucleotides: 14. CDR3 DNA sequence: TGCGCCAGCAGCGCGGGCACCGGGACAGGGGGTAGGGATGAGCAGTTCTTC. Translating it yields CASSAGTGTGGRDEQFF.

A word on this clone: The germline gene is not matched at one end of the junction; a read error may be the cause. This chain links TRBV11-3 with TRBJ2-5, with TRBD2 matching over 8 bases. There are 15 residues in the CDR3. Germline V gene data show CDR1 as SGHNT and CDR2 as YENEEA. CDR3 region: CASSHSGLAQEAQYF. The CDR3 DNA sequence: TGTGCCAGCAGCCACTCCGGACTAGCCCAAGAGGCCCAGTACTTC.

The rearrangement links TRBV27 to TRBJ2-5; 11 bases are shared with TRBD2. CDR3 length: 15 amino acids. Germline values: CDR1 MNHEY, CDR2 SMNVEV (reference sequence). V trimming: 6 bases; J trimming: 5 bases; junction bases outside the gene matches: 8. The CDR3 sequence is CASSLASGRRETQYF. In DNA form, the CDR3 reads TGTGCCAGCAGCCTGGCTAGCGGGAGGCGGGAGACCCAGTACTTC.

The V and J genes are TRBV11-3 and TRBJ2-7; 13 bases map to TRBD2. The V and J ends lost 7 bases and 5 bases, in that order; junction bases with no gene match: 8. CDR1 and CDR2 (germline): SGHNT, YENEEA. This CDR3 region has 15 residues. The CDR3 sequence is CASTPGLAGLDEQYF. CDR3 coding DNA: TGTGCCAGCACCCCGGGACTAGCGGGATTGGACGAGCAGTACTTC.

As DNA, the CDR3 is TGTGCCAGCAGCCCGCGTGGTAGCGGGGGGGCGGGGGAGCTGTTTTTT. This encodes CASSPRGSGGAGELFF. V gene TRBV9 combines with J gene TRBJ2-2; 11 nucleotides line up with TRBD2. J gave up 8 bases and V 4 bases, and 10 bases lay outside the gene matches. This CDR3 is built from 16 residues. CDR1 and CDR2 from the germline V gene are SGDLS and YYNGEE.

The chain employs TRBV2 and TRBJ1-2; D is unresolved. V lost 0 bases and J 2 bases, leaving 4 bases between the germline ends. The CDR3 is 13 amino acids. Germline CDR1 is SNHLY and CDR2 is FYNNEI. The CDR3 region is CASSEALNYGYTF. CDR3 DNA: TGTGCCAGCAGTGAAGCACTAAACTATGGCTACACCTTC.

The V and J genes are TRBV4-2 and TRBJ2-7; 15 positions match TRBD2. Germline assignment: CDR1 LGHNA and CDR2 YNFKEQ. The CDR3 totals 15 residues. Trimming cost V 3 bases and J 6 bases; bases outside gene matches: 3. The CDR3 loop is CASSHMGLAGGEQYF. The CDR3 DNA is TGTGCCAGCAGCCATATGGGACTAGCGGGAGGCGAGCAGTACTTC.